This T cell receptor (beta chain) was sequenced in a study of CXCR3-negative and CXCR3-positive naive CD8 T cells. Germline V gene sequence: CDR1 DFQATT, CDR2 SNEGSKA (reference sequence). The CDR3 is 17 amino acids. This clonotype is deemed medium-sized by its frequency. UMI-labeled 5' RACE yielded the TRB cDNA libraries. TCRdb reprocessed the 5' RACE reads; each CDR3 protein has one entry and no DNA is given. The sample table sets out about 6,700 distinct CDR3 sequences. What was sequenced was naive CXCR3- CD8+ T cells from blood. The subset: CD45RO-CCR7+CD27+CD95- naive CD8+ T cells lacking CXCR3 (TNR3-). The chain carries TRBV20-1 and TRBJ1-2; absent DNA, TCRdb's TRBD1 call cannot be checked. This receptor was obtained from a human donor in good health. Some clones in this sample may be carry-over from other donors' samples. CDR3 region: CSARDHVDSLRDYGYTF.